Listed here are 11 T cell receptor beta chains from one sample, sequenced in a study of blood T cells in healthy people across ages. Primed by a sample-barcoded 5' primer and a J-beta primer mix, a second PCR proceeded for about 6 to 12 cycles. TCRdb used MiXCR to reprocess the 5' RACE reads, holding one entry per CDR3 protein. The sample has roughly 1,500,000 distinct CDR3 sequences, about 40% seen once. Material for sequencing was blood. These receptors all come from a woman younger than 30 in good health.

The J gene is TRBJ1-2, the V gene TRBV12-3 or TRBV12-4; D gene uncertain. CDR3 length: 15 amino acids. The V gene lost 3 bases and the J gene lost 8 bases, with 19 bases spanning the gap. CDR3 loop: CASSLTTGRVWGYTF. Written as DNA, the CDR3 is TGTGCCAGCAGTTTGACGACGGGTAGGGTTTGGGGCTACACCTTC.

The chain combines TRBV25-1 with TRBJ1-1, with D possibly matching TRBD1 (5 bases). This CDR3 is 17 amino acids long. CDR1 MGHDK and CDR2 SYGVNS come from the germline V gene. V was trimmed by 6 bases and J by 4 bases, leaving 24 bases between them. The CDR3 loop reads CASRGSRGNTEGTEAFF. Here the CDR3 DNA reads TGTGCCAGCAGGGGAAGTAGGGGTAATACTGAAGGCACTGAAGCTTTCTTT.

In this sample, this clonotype turned up a few times. The chain links TRBV5-1 to TRBJ2-3; D is tentatively TRBD1 or TRBD2 (5 bases each). CDR1 is SGHRS, CDR2 YFSETQ, per germline. This CDR3 is 15 amino acids long. V lost 3 bases, J lost 4 bases, and 15 bases lay in between. This chain's CDR3 is CASSSRDQTPDTQYF. The CDR3 DNA follows: TGCGCCAGCAGCTCTCGGGACCAGACGCCAGATACGCAGTATTTT.

The gene calls are TRBV5-1 and TRBJ2-3; TRBD1 matches at 10 bases. With V trimmed by 4 bases and J by 5 bases, 10 bases remained unmatched. Germline lookup yields CDR1 SGHRS and CDR2 YFSETQ. The CDR3 contains 16 residues. CDR3 residues: CASSEGQGRIGDTQYF. DNA of the CDR3: TGCGCCAGCAGCGAGGGACAGGGGAGGATAGGAGATACGCAGTATTTT.

The genes are TRBV11-2 and TRBJ1-6, with 7 positions matching TRBD1. The length of the CDR3 is 17 residues. V shed 5 bases and J 5 bases; nucleotides not matched to a gene: 12. CDR1 and CDR2 (germline): SGHAT, FQNNGV. CDR3 sequence (DNA): TGTGCCAGCAGCGCCAAAGTTTGGGGACAGAATAATTCACCCCTCCACTTT. Its translation is CASSAKVWGQNNSPLHF.

This clonotype has a handful of counts. The chain couples TRBV20-1 to TRBJ1-1; TRBD1 matches at 10 bases. This CDR3 comprises 14 residues. J was trimmed by 1 base and V by 4 bases; bases with no gene match: 3. Germline values: CDR1 DFQATT, CDR2 SNEGSKA (reference sequence). Here the CDR3 DNA reads TGCAGTGCTATCCGGACAGGGGGGAACACTGAAGCTTTCTTT. Translation gives CSAIRTGGNTEAFF.

This clonotype was observed a handful of times. This chain links TRBV6-6 with TRBJ1-1; D is uncertain. Per the germline V gene, CDR1 is MNHNY and CDR2 is SVGAGI (reference sequence). There are 9 residues in the CDR3. The ends were cut back, 6 bases at V and 7 bases at J, with 3 bases in the middle. CDR3 loop: CASSSEAFF. CDR3 coding DNA: TGTGCCAGCAGCAGTGAAGCTTTCTTT.

A few counts support this clonotype. A single base separates this from a much larger clone, so it may be a read error. The chain links TRBV7-2 to TRBJ2-7; 16 nucleotides match TRBD2. Germline-derived CDR1 and CDR2 are SGHTA and FQGNSA. CDR3 size: 20 residues. V shed 2 bases, J shed 7 bases, and the junction held 17 bases outside the gene matches. Here the CDR3 DNA reads TGTGCCAGCAGCTTACCCCCCGGGACTAGCGGGGGGGCCATTAGAAATGAGCAGTACTTC. Protein sequence: CASSLPPGTSGGAIRNEQYF.

The chain uses TRBV27 and TRBJ2-7; D gene ambiguous. This CDR3 contains 15 residues. Trimming left V 3 bases short and J 0 bases short, with 12 bases between. CDR1 and CDR2 from the germline V gene are MNHEY and SMNVEV (reference sequence). The CDR3 region has the DNA TGTGCCAGCAGTTTTTTGCCGGTCCCCTCCTACGAGCAGTACTTC. Translation gives CASSFLPVPSYEQYF.

This chain connects TRBV6-1 to TRBJ1-1; unclear D gene. CDR1 is MNHNS, CDR2 SASEGT, per germline. V was pared by 2 bases and J by 1 base, with 8 bases between. The CDR3 spans 14 residues. As DNA, the CDR3 is TGTGCCAGCAGTGAACGAGCCCCGAACACTGAAGCTTTCTTT. It specifies CASSERAPNTEAFF.

This rearrangement joins TRBV5-1 to TRBJ2-1; tentatively, D is TRBD1 (6 bases). Between the trimmed V and J ends, which lost 4 bases and 7 bases, there was a span of 15 bases. The CDR3 totals 14 residues. Germline CDR1 reads SGHRS; CDR2 reads YFSETQ. Here the CDR3 reads CASSAISGENEQFF. CDR3 coding DNA: TGCGCCAGCAGCGCCATTTCAGGGGAAAATGAGCAGTTCTTC.